This T cell receptor beta chain is drawn from a study of long-term antiretroviral therapy in people with HIV. Background on the study: The study's earliest collections predate the 2015 immediate-ART recommendation by about a decade. The study, taken as a whole, reports: Missing from the dataset were any data on ART adherence, viral resistance or therapy changes. Relative to control repertoires, HIV repertoires exhibited narrower CDR3 length ranges. All blood samples came from the years 2004 to 2017, possibly under older ART regimens.

Notes on this clone: Its antigen is as yet unknown.

Version v3.0 of the immunoSEQ assay ran at survey level. Method: immunoSEQ multiplex PCR; TCRdb's copy keeps in-frame clones and lacks some. The table records around 15,000 clones, about 88% of them present only once. The CDR3 consists of 15 residues. Deletions cut 0 bases from V and 6 bases from J, with 15 bases between. Germline CDR1 and CDR2: SGHRS and YFSETQ. This clonotype originated in a man aged 45-60 years with HIV. The V call is TRBV5-1, the J call TRBJ1-2, with D possibly TRBD1 on 6 matching bases. The sample was unsorted PBMCs, taken 6.9 years after starting antiretroviral therapy. Written as DNA, the CDR3 is TGCGCCAGCAGCTTGGAGACTTGGGGGGCTCATGGCTACACCTTC. It specifies CASSLETWGAHGYTF.